The rows below give T cell receptor beta chains drawn from one sample of a study of T cell changes during pregnancy in multiple sclerosis. Only in-frame clones appear in the TCRdb table, and some are missing; sequencing was by immunoSEQ multiplex PCR. The sample has under 50,000 clones, around 92% seen once. The source was CD4+ T cells from peripheral blood mononuclear cells, collected after pregnancy. The source of these receptors is a female donor with multiple sclerosis, enrolled in a pregnancy study. Each CDR3 is given with its conserved first and last residue. A D gene is named only where the DNA matches it firmly. Clone sizes are given selectively: once, few, many, or a class where the clone is expanded.

CASNYRGWNGELFF	TGTGCCAGCAATTATAGGGGGTGGAACGGGGAGCTGTTTTTT	TRBJ2-2	NA	TRBV2	NA
CASSEMAGGTFQYF	TGTGCCAGCAGTGAAATGGCGGGGGGGACCTTTCAGTATTTT	TRBJ2-3	TRBD2	TRBV6-1	NA
CASSVVGGSGYTF	TGTGCCAGCAGCGTAGTAGGGGGCAGCGGCTACACCTTC	TRBJ1-2	TRBD1	TRBV9	NA
CASSYSRGGPDTQYF	TGTGCCAGCAGTTACTCGAGGGGGGGCCCAGATACGCAGTATTTT	TRBJ2-3	NA	TRBV6-6	NA
CASSPDRNSYGYTF	TGTGCCAGCTCACCGGACAGAAACTCCTATGGCTACACCTTC	TRBJ1-2	NA	TRBV18	NA
CASSGTGWGETQYF	TGTGCCAGCAGTGGGACAGGGTGGGGGGAGACCCAGTACTTC	TRBJ2-5	TRBD1	TRBV25-1	NA
CASSRDWRTGELFF	TGTGCCAGCAGTCGGGACTGGCGCACCGGGGAGCTGTTTTTT	TRBJ2-2	NA	TRBV2	NA
CASSFRMNTEAFF	TGTGCCAGCAGTTTCCGTATGAACACTGAAGCTTTCTTT	TRBJ1-1	NA	TRBV27	NA
CASSVEGHSNNVLTF	TGTGCCAGCAGCGTAGAAGGACACTCCAACAACGTCCTGACTTTC	TRBJ2-6	NA	TRBV9	NA
CASGLVSWGQGANEQFF	TGTGCTAGTGGTTTGGTAAGCTGGGGACAGGGTGCCAATGAGCAGTTCTTC	TRBJ2-1	TRBD1	TRBV12-5	NA
CASSTLETGTGIGAGELFF	TGTGCCAGCAGTACGCTGGAGACCGGGACAGGGATAGGAGCCGGGGAGCTGTTTTTT	TRBJ2-2	TRBD1	TRBV27	NA
CASSSGQGTNQPQHF	TGTGCCAGCAGTTCGGGACAGGGGACTAATCAGCCCCAGCATTTT	TRBJ1-5	TRBD1	TRBV28	once
CASSLEQGVNTEAFF	TGCGCCAGCAGCTTGGAACAGGGGGTGAACACTGAAGCTTTCTTT	TRBJ1-1	TRBD1	TRBV5-1	NA
CASSPHGLAQDEQYF	TGCGCCAGCAGCCCTCACGGACTAGCTCAAGACGAGCAGTACTTC	TRBJ2-7	TRBD2	TRBV4-1	NA
CASSKGRRRARAF	TGTGCCAGCAGCAAAGGGAGGAGACGGGCTAGGGCCTTC	TRBJ1-2	NA	TRBV21-1	NA
CASTSGQGRDTQYF	TGTGCCAGTACCTCGGGACAGGGGAGGGATACGCAGTATTTT	TRBJ2-3	TRBD1	TRBV19	NA
CASSQIAGLTDTQYF	TGCGCCAGCAGCCAGATAGCGGGACTCACAGATACGCAGTATTTT	TRBJ2-3	TRBD2	TRBV4-1	NA
CASSPRGSSYNEQFF	TGCGCCAGCAGCCCCCGGGGGAGCTCCTACAATGAGCAGTTCTTC	TRBJ2-1	NA	TRBV4-1	NA
CASSYPWDSFADTQYF	TGTGCCAGCAGCTACCCGTGGGACAGTTTTGCAGATACGCAGTATTTT	TRBJ2-3	TRBD1	TRBV7-9	NA
CASRERGGGSTEAFF	TGTGCCAGCAGGGAAAGGGGGGGAGGGAGCACTGAAGCTTTCTTT	TRBJ1-1	NA	TRBV2	NA
CASSARLRRGSYNEQFF	TGTGCCAGCAGCGCCCGCCTGAGGCGCGGGAGTTACAATGAGCAGTTCTTC	TRBJ2-1	TRBD2	TRBV7-8	NA
CASSLAGKAGNTIYF	TGTGCCAGCAGCTTAGCCGGGAAGGCTGGAAACACCATATATTTT	TRBJ1-3	NA	TRBV13	once
CASRRSANNSPLHF	TGTGCCAGCAGGAGGTCCGCTAATAATTCACCCCTCCACTTT	TRBJ1-6	NA	TRBV2	NA
CASSKGSGEKLFF	TGTGCCAGCAGTAAAGGGTCGGGTGAAAAACTGTTTTTT	TRBJ1-4	NA	TRBV2	NA
CASSLSGSGGGHEQFF	TGTGCCAGCAGTTTATCGGGCAGCGGGGGGGGTCATGAGCAGTTCTTC	TRBJ2-1	TRBD2	TRBV27	NA
CASSPGGSYNEQFF	TGTGCCAGCAGCCCCGGCGGGTCCTACAATGAGCAGTTCTTC	TRBJ2-1	NA	TRBV7-2	NA
CASSVGGPGTDTQYF	TGTGCCAGCAGCGTCGGGGGGCCTGGCACAGATACGCAGTATTTT	TRBJ2-3	NA	TRBV9	NA
CASSFGLAEQETQYF	TGCGCCAGCAGCTTCGGACTAGCGGAACAAGAGACCCAGTACTTC	TRBJ2-5	TRBD2	TRBV5-1	once
CASSLFWTGDTGELFF	TGTGCCAGCAGTTTATTTTGGACAGGGGACACCGGGGAGCTGTTTTTT	TRBJ2-2	TRBD1	TRBV27	NA
CASSPRGNTEAFF	TGTGCCAGCAGTCCTAGGGGGAACACTGAAGCTTTCTTT	TRBJ1-1	NA	TRBV27	NA
CASSRLSGGTDTQYF	TGTGCCAGCAGTCGCCTTAGCGGGGGCACAGATACGCAGTATTTT	TRBJ2-3	TRBD2	TRBV6-5	NA
CASGGLNRGGNEQFF	TGTGCCAGCGGGGGCCTTAACCGGGGGGGAAATGAGCAGTTCTTC	TRBJ2-1	TRBD2	TRBV7-9	NA
CASRHGTPGYEQYF	TGTGCCAGCAGGCACGGGACACCCGGTTACGAGCAGTACTTC	TRBJ2-7	NA	TRBV6-1	NA
CATKTDGLYNEQFF	TGTGCCACTAAGACAGACGGATTATACAATGAGCAGTTCTTC	TRBJ2-1	NA	TRBV15	NA
CASSLGFLIQGAPTGELFF	TGCGCCAGCAGCTTGGGGTTTCTTATACAGGGGGCGCCTACCGGGGAGCTGTTTTTT	TRBJ2-2	TRBD1	TRBV5-1	NA
CASSDRDTYYTF	TGTGCCAGCAGTGATCGGGACACCTACTACACCTTC	TRBJ1-2	NA	TRBV25-1	NA
CASSLAGVSGETQYF	TGTGCCAGCAGCTTGGCCGGAGTCTCGGGGGAGACCCAGTACTTC	TRBJ2-5	NA	TRBV5-6	NA
CASSFSGTSSGNTIYF	TGTGCCAGCAGTTTCAGCGGCACCTCCTCTGGAAACACCATATATTTT	TRBJ1-3	NA	TRBV27	NA
CASSGQAAAQPQHF	TGTGCCAGCAGTGGACAGGCCGCTGCTCAGCCCCAGCATTTT	TRBJ1-5	NA	TRBV2	NA
CASSTGGGLETQYF	TGTGCCAGTAGTACTGGCGGGGGGCTGGAGACCCAGTACTTC	TRBJ2-5	TRBD2	TRBV19	NA
CASSPLQGKTNTEAFF	TGTGCCAGCTCACCTCTTCAGGGGAAAACGAACACTGAAGCTTTCTTT	TRBJ1-1	NA	TRBV18	once
CATSRDWRVERRQYF	TGTGCCACCAGCAGAGATTGGCGGGTCGAGAGACGACAGTACTTC	TRBJ2-5	NA	TRBV15	NA
CASTTPGSYEQYF	TGTGCCAGCACAACCCCAGGGTCCTACGAGCAGTACTTC	TRBJ2-7	NA	TRBV6-5	few
CSVVGRGRHGANVLTF	TGCAGCGTTGTGGGCAGGGGGCGTCATGGGGCCAACGTCCTGACTTTC	TRBJ2-6	TRBD1	TRBV29-1	NA
CASSYASTSGGANEQFF	TGTGCCAGCAGCTACGCCTCGACTAGCGGGGGGGCGAATGAGCAGTTCTTC	TRBJ2-1	TRBD2	TRBV5-6	NA
CASSLGTGPSSYEQYF	TGTGCCAGCAGCTTAGGAACAGGTCCTAGCTCCTACGAGCAGTACTTC	TRBJ2-7	NA	TRBV7-2	NA